A single sample is the source of the 16 T cell receptor beta chains below, sequenced in a study of blood T cell repertoires in COVID-19. Produced via immunoSEQ multiplex PCR; TCRdb's table is partial and in-frame only. This table has about 260,000 clones, roughly 86% appearing once. The sequenced sample consisted of PBMCs or T cells enriched from blood (not recorded which). The receptors were sampled from a woman between 50 and 59 years old who had recovered from COVID-19.

The chain recombines TRBV18 with TRBJ2-5; maybe TRBD2 (7 bases). CDR3 length: 14 residues. V lost 8 bases and J 5 bases, leaving 18 bases between the germline ends. CDR1 KGHSH and CDR2 LQKENI come from the germline V gene. The CDR3 sequence is CASHPRGADETQYF. The DNA for the CDR3 is TGTGCCAGCCATCCCCGGGGGGCGGATGAGACCCAGTACTTC.

The rearrangement uses TRBV4-3 and TRBJ2-7; D may be TRBD1 (6 bases). CDR1 and CDR2 (germline): LGHNA, YSLEER. The CDR3 covers 13 residues. Trimming shortened V by 4 bases and J by 3 bases, and 10 bases separated the two germline ends. CDR3 sequence: CASSRRGGYEQYF. For the CDR3, the DNA is TGCGCCAGCAGCCGACGAGGGGGCTACGAGCAGTACTTC.

This chain uses TRBV5-1 with TRBJ2-7; D not certain. CDR3 length: 13 residues. The germline CDR1 and CDR2 sequences are SGHRS and YFSETQ. V dropped 5 bases and J dropped 3 bases, with 12 bases sitting between them. CDR3 sequence: CASRLRDNYEQYF. The CDR3 DNA sequence: TGCGCCAGCAGATTACGAGACAACTACGAGCAGTACTTC.

The chain has TRBV5-5 and TRBJ2-7, with D maybe TRBD2 (5 bases). This CDR3 contains 16 residues. The germline gives CDR1 SGHKS, CDR2 YYEKEE (reference sequence). V lost 1 base to trimming and J lost 4 bases, with 18 bases between them. CDR3 sequence: CASSLLRVGRKYEQYF. As DNA, the CDR3 is TGTGCCAGCAGCTTGTTGAGGGTCGGACGGAAGTACGAGCAGTACTTC.

The chain combines TRBV19 with TRBJ2-1; D uncertain. V lost 5 bases and J lost 1, with 12 bases in between. The CDR3 spans 15 residues. Germline V gene data show CDR1 as LNHDA and CDR2 as SQIVND (reference sequence). The CDR3 DNA sequence: TGTGCCAGTAGTGTCTTCGAGGCGTCCTACAATGAGCAGTTCTTC. It yields the protein CASSVFEASYNEQFF.

The rearrangement uses TRBV15 and TRBJ1-3; 7 bases line up with TRBD1. Germline-derived CDR1 and CDR2 are LNHNV and YYDKDF (reference sequence). The CDR3 runs to 17 residues. V lost 1 base, J lost 2 bases, and 8 bases stayed unmatched. The DNA for the CDR3 is TGTGCCACCAGCAGAGGGAGGGGGCTAGACCCTGGAAACACCATATATTTT. It codes for CATSRGRGLDPGNTIYF.

As DNA, the CDR3 is TGTGCCAGCAGCGTACAGGGGGCTGGAGAGACCCAGTACTTC. It codes for CASSVQGAGETQYF. The chain recombines TRBV9 with TRBJ2-5, with 8 bases fitting TRBD1. Germline CDR1 is SGDLS and CDR2 is YYNGEE. Trimming removed 1 base from V and 4 bases from J; junction bases left unmatched: 3. This CDR3 has 14 amino acids.

There are a few counts of this clone. The chain recombines TRBV9 with TRBJ2-1; D is unresolved. Germline CDR1 SGDLS, CDR2 YYNGEE. CDR3 size: 14 residues. V lost 1 base and J lost 4, with 9 bases in between. DNA of the CDR3: TGTGCCAGCAGCGTACTCACTGATTACAATGAGCAGTTCTTC. The encoded protein is CASSVLTDYNEQFF.

This sequence joins TRBV7-2 and TRBJ1-2, with D tentatively TRBD1 (5 bases). CDR3 size: 15 residues. Trimming left V 1 base short and J 5 bases short, with 14 bases between. Germline CDR1 is SGHTA and CDR2 is FQGNSA. The CDR3 loop is CASSLDRGAGYGYTF. The CDR3 bases are TGTGCCAGCAGCTTAGATAGGGGCGCGGGGTATGGCTACACCTTC.

This chain links TRBV5-1 with TRBJ2-7; 11 nucleotides align to TRBD2. Looked up from germline, CDR1 is SGHRS and CDR2 is YFSETQ. The length of the CDR3 is 17 residues. V shed 3 bases, J shed 2 bases, and the junction held 10 bases outside the gene matches. CDR3 amino acids: CASSSSTSGGLTYEQYF. CDR3 DNA sequence: TGCGCCAGCAGCTCATCAACTAGCGGGGGACTAACCTACGAGCAGTACTTC.

This chain joins TRBV25-1 and TRBJ1-2; D unclear. Trimming pared 6 bases from V and 3 bases from J, leaving 23 bases between. In germline, CDR1 is MGHDK, CDR2 SYGVNS. The CDR3 totals 17 residues. CDR3 protein: CASSAWQRAAQDYGYTF. The CDR3 DNA follows: TGTGCCAGCAGCGCTTGGCAGAGGGCAGCTCAGGACTATGGCTACACCTTC.

The V call is TRBV5-1, the J call TRBJ1-2, with TRBD1 matching 8 bases. The CDR3 has 16 amino acids. Germline CDR1 and CDR2: SGHRS and YFSETQ. V lost 4 bases and J lost 1; bases outside the gene matches: 9. The CDR3 coding sequence is TGCGCCAGCAGCCATGATCCAGGGGGCAATAACTATGGCTACACCTTC. This translates into CASSHDPGGNNYGYTF.

This clone was detected once. The chain combines TRBV15 with TRBJ1-1; TRBD1 agrees at 8 bases. J gave up 11 bases and V 0 bases, and 8 bases lay outside the gene matches. CDR3 length: 14 amino acids. The germline V gene has CDR1 LNHNV and CDR2 YYDKDF (reference sequence). The CDR3 sequence: CATSRDLATGEAFF. The CDR3 DNA is TGTGCCACCAGCAGAGATCTGGCGACAGGGGAGGCTTTCTTT.

The chain employs TRBV5-6 and TRBJ2-7; D unresolved. Germline V gene lookup returns CDR1 SGHDT and CDR2 YYEEEE. The CDR3 covers 13 residues. V lost 2 bases and J 2 bases, leaving 8 bases between the germline ends. This CDR3 is CASSFNIAYEQYF. The CDR3 DNA sequence: TGTGCCAGCAGCTTCAACATCGCCTACGAGCAGTACTTC.

This clone was observed once. This chain connects TRBV5-5 to TRBJ2-1; TRBD1 might be the D (6 bases). CDR3 length: 15 amino acids. Germline lookup yields CDR1 SGHKS and CDR2 YYEKEE (reference sequence). V was trimmed by 2 bases and J by 5 bases, leaving 14 bases between them. CDR3 in DNA: TGTGCCAGCAGCTTCGAAGGACAGCCTAACAATGAGCAGTTCTTC. This translates into CASSFEGQPNNEQFF.

This clone was recorded once. The chain couples TRBV14 to TRBJ2-1, with 9 bases identical to TRBD2. CDR1 is SGHDN, CDR2 FVKESK, per germline. V lost 0 bases and J lost 8; bases outside the gene matches: 5. This CDR3 spans 15 amino acids. CDR3 DNA sequence: TGTGCCAGCAGCCAAGAGGCTAGCGGGGTTCATGAGCAGTTCTTC. Protein product: CASSQEASGVHEQFF.